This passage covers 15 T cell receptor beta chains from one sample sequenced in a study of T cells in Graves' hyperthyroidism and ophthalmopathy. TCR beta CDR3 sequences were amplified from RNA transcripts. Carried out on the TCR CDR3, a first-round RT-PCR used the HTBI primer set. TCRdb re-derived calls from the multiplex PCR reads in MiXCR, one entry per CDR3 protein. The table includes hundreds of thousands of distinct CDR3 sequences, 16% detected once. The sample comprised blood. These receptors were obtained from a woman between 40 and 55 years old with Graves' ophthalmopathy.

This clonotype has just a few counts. CDR3 sequence reads: CASSFTTLVNGEQFF. CDR3 DNA: TGTGCCAGCAGTTTCACGACCCTGGTTAACGGGGAGCAGTTCTTC. The V call is TRBV27, the J call TRBJ2-1; D is undetermined. CDR3 length: 15 residues. V lost 3 bases and J 10 bases, leaving 19 bases between the germline ends. Germline V gives CDR1 MNHEY, CDR2 SMNVEV (reference sequence).

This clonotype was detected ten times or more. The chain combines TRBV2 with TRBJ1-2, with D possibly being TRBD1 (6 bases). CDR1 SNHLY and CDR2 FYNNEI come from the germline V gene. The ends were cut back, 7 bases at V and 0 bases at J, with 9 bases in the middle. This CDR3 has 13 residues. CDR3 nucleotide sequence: TGTGCCAGCACTAGGACAGCTAACTATGGCTACACCTTC. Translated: CASTRTANYGYTF.

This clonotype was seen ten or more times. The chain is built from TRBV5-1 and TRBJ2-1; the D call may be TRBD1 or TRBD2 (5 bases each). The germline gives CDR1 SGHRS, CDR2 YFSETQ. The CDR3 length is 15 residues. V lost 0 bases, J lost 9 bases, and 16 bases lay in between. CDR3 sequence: CASSLVGPQLPEQFF. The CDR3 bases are TGCGCCAGCAGCTTGGTGGGACCCCAGTTACCTGAGCAGTTCTTC.

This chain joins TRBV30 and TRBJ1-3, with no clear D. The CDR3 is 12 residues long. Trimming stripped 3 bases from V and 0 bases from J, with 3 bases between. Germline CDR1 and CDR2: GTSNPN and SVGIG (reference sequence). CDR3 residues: CAWRGSGNTIYF. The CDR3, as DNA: TGTGCCTGGAGGGGCTCTGGAAACACCATATATTTT.

The CDR3 sequence is CASSSSGTTGVEQYF. CDR3 nucleotide sequence: TGTGCCAGCAGCTCATCCGGGACCACCGGAGTCGAGCAGTACTTC. The chain joins TRBV11-2 to TRBJ2-7, with D perhaps given as TRBD1 or TRBD2 (5 bases each). This CDR3 comprises 15 residues. V lost 4 bases, J lost 6 bases, and 19 bases lay in between. Germline V gene data show CDR1 as SGHAT and CDR2 as FQNNGV. Together with reference TRBV11-2 and TRBJ2-7, the CDR3 gives the full variable domain: EAGVAQSPRYKIIEKRQSVAFWCNPISGHATLYWYQQILGQGPKLLIQFQNNGVVDDSQLPKDRFSAERLKGVDSTLKIQPAKLEDSAVYLCASSSSGTTGVEQYFGPGTRLTVT.

The chain's CDR3 is CASSQGEWVTFDYANTGELFF. Written as DNA, the CDR3 is TGCGCCAGCAGCCAAGGGGAATGGGTTACTTTTGACTACGCGAACACCGGGGAGCTGTTTTTT. V gene TRBV4-1 combines with J gene TRBJ2-2, with D perhaps matching TRBD2 (5 bases). V lost 1 base and J lost 0, with 24 bases in between. The CDR3 has 21 amino acids. The germline CDR1 and CDR2 sequences are MGHRA and YSYEKL.

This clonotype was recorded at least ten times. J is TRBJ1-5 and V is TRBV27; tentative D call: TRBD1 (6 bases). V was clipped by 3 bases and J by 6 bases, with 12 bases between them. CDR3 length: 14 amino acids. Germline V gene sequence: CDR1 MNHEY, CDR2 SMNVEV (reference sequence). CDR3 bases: TGTGCCAGCAGTTTCGCAGGGGCTGGTCAGCCCCAGCATTTT. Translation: CASSFAGAGQPQHF.

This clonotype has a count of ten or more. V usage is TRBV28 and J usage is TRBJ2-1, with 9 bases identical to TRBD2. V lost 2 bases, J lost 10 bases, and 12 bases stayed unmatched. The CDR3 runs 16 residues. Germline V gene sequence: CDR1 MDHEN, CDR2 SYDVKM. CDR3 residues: CASSLGGMAGGTEQFF. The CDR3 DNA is TGTGCCAGCAGTTTAGGCGGTATGGCGGGAGGGACCGAGCAGTTCTTC.

The DNA for the CDR3 is TGTGCCAGCAGTTTCCAGGGGATCTCCTACGAGCAGTACTTC. It codes for CASSFQGISYEQYF. V and J are TRBV12-3 or TRBV12-4 and TRBJ2-7, with D perhaps TRBD1 (6 bases). There are 14 residues in the CDR3. The ends were cut back, 3 bases at V and 0 bases at J, with 9 bases in the middle.

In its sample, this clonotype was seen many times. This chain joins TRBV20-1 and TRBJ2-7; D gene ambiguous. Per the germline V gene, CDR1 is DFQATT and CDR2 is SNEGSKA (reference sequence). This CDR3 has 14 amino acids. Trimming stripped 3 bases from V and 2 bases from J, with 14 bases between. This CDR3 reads CSASLAEGPYEQYF. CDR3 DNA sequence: TGCAGTGCTAGCTTGGCAGAAGGTCCCTACGAGCAGTACTTC.

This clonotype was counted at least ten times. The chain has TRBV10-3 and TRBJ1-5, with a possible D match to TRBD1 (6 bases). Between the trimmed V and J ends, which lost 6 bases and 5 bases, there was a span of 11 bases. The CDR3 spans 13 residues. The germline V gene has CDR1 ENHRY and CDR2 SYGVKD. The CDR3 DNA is TGTGCCATCAGCCGGGACATCTATCAGCCCCAGCATTTT. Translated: CAISRDIYQPQHF.

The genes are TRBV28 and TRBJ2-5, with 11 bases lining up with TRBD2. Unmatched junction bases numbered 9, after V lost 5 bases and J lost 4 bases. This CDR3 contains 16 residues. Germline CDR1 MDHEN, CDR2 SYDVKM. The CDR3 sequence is CASSPYLAGGRETQYF. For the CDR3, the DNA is TGTGCCAGCAGTCCCTACTTAGCGGGAGGGAGAGAGACCCAGTACTTC.

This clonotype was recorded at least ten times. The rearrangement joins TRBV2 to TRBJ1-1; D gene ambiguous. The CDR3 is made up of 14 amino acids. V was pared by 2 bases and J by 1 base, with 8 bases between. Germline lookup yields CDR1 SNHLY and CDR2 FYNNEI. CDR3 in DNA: TGTGCCAGCAGTGAAAGTTCAGCGAACACTGAAGCTTTCTTT. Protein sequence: CASSESSANTEAFF.

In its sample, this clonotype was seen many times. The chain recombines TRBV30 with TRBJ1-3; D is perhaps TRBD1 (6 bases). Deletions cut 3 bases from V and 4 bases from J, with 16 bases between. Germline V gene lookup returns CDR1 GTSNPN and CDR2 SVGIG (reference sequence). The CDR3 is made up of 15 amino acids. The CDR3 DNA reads TGTGCCTGGAGGATTTTCGGGACAAACGGAAACACCATATATTTT. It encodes CAWRIFGTNGNTIYF.

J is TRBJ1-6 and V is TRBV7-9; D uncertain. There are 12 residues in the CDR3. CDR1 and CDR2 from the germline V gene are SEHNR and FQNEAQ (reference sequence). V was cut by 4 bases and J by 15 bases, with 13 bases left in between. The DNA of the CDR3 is TGTGCCAGCAGCTCCCCCACCGGGGTCCTCCACTTT. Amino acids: CASSSPTGVLHF.